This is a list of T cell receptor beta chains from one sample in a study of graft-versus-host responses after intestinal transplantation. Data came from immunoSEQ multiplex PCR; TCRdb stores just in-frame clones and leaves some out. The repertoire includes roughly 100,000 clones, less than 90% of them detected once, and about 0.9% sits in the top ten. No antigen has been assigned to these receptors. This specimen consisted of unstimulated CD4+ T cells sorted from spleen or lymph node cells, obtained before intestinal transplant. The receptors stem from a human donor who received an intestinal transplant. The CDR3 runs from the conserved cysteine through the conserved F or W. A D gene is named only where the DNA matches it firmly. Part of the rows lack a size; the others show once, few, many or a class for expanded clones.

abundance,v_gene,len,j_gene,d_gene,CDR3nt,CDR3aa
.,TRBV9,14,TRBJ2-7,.,TGTGCCAGCAGCGTAGACATTGGAAGGACCGAGCAGTACTTC,CASSVDIGRTEQYF
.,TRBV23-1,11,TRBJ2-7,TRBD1,TGCGCCAGCAGTCGACAGGGCGAGCAGTACTTC,CASSRQGEQYF
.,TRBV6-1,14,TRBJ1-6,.,TGTGCCAGCAGGGACCGTTCTGCTAATTCACCCCTCCACTTT,CASRDRSANSPLHF
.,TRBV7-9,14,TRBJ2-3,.,TGTGCCAGCAGCCAAGGGACCGGAACAGATACGCAGTATTTT,CASSQGTGTDTQYF
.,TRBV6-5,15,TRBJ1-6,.,TGTGCCAGCAGTTACCTTGGGGAGTCTAATTCACCCCTCCACTTT,CASSYLGESNSPLHF
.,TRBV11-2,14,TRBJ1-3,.,TGTGCCAGCAGCAGGGATTCAACGACAAACACCATATATTTT,CASSRDSTTNTIYF
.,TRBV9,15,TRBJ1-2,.,TGTGCCAGCAGCGGACGAGGTGAGGGCCCCCCGAGCTACACCTTC,CASSGRGEGPPSYTF
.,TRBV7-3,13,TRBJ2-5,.,TGTGCCAGCAGCTACCACAGGGAGGAGACCCAGTACTTC,CASSYHREETQYF
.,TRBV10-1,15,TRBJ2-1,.,TGCGCCAGCAGTGAGTCAGGGTCAGTCGACAATGAGCAGTTCTTC,CASSESGSVDNEQFF
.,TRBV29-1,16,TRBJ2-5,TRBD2,TGCAGCGTTACTCCTAGGTTAGCGGGAATGGAAGAGACCCAGTACTTC,CSVTPRLAGMEETQYF
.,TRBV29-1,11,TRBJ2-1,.,TGCAGCGTTGAGCCCACAGAAGAGCAGTTCTTC,CSVEPTEEQFF
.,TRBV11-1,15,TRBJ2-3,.,TGTGCCAGCAGCTTAGAGAGCGGATACACAGATACGCAGTATTTT,CASSLESGYTDTQYF
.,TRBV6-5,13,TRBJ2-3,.,TGTGCCAGCAGGGTGGCAGGCACAGATACGCAGTATTTT,CASRVAGTDTQYF
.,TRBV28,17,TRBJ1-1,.,TGTGCCAGCAGTCAGTTCTCCTCGGGGACGGGGGACACTGAAGCTTTCTTT,CASSQFSSGTGDTEAFF
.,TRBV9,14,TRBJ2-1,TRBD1,TGTGCCAGCAGCACGACAGGGGGCTACAATGAGCAGTTCTTC,CASSTTGGYNEQFF
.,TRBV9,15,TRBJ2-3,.,TGTGCCAGCAGCGTAGTCGGGGTGGGTGCAGACACGCAGTATTTT,CASSVVGVGADTQYF
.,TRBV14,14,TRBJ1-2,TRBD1,TGTGCCAGCAGCCATACGCAGGGGGCTTACGGCTACACCTTC,CASSHTQGAYGYTF
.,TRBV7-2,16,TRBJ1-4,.,TGTGCCAGCAGCTCTAGGGCCGGGACTCGCCAGGGAAAACTGTTTTTT,CASSSRAGTRQGKLFF
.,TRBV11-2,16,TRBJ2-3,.,TGTGCCAGCAGCTTAAACGGGCGGGGGCACACAGATACGCAGTATTTT,CASSLNGRGHTDTQYF
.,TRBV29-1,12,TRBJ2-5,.,TGCAGCGTTGAGGCAGGTCGTGGGACCCAGTACTTC,CSVEAGRGTQYF
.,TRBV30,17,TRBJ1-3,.,TGTGCCTGGAGTGTTGTGTTACAGGCATACTCTGGAAACACCATATATTTT,CAWSVVLQAYSGNTIYF
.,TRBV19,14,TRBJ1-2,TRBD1,TGTGCCAGTAGCCTGGACAGGGGAGGCTATGGCTACACCTTC,CASSLDRGGYGYTF
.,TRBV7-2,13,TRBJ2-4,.,TGTGCCAGCAGCTTAGACCGGGCAAACATTCAGTACTTC,CASSLDRANIQYF
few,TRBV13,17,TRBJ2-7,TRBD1,TGTGCCAGCAGCTTCGGACTGGACAGGGTAATTCTCAACGAGCAGTACTTC,CASSFGLDRVILNEQYF
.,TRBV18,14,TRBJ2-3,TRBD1,TGTGCCAGCTCACCCAGACAGGGGGCAGATACGCAGTATTTT,CASSPRQGADTQYF
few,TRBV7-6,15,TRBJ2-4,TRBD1,TGTGCCAGCAGCTTAGCGGCAGGGGGCTTGGACATTCAGTACTTC,CASSLAAGGLDIQYF
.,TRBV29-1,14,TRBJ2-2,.,TGCAGCGTTGCCCAGGGGCCAAACACCGGGGAGCTGTTTTTT,CSVAQGPNTGELFF
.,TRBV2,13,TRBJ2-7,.,TGTGCCAGCAGATCGACAGTAACCTACGAGCAGTACTTC,CASRSTVTYEQYF
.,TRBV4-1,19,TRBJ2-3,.,TGCGCCAGCAGCCAAGACCGAGCGCGCACCATCACGGTCACAGATACGCAGTATTTT,CASSQDRARTITVTDTQYF
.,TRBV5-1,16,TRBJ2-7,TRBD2,TGCGCCAGCAGCTTGGTGGGGCAGGGAGGGAACTACGAGCAGTACTTC,CASSLVGQGGNYEQYF
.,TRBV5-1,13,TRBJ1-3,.,TGCGCCAGCAGCTTCAACTCTGGAAACACCATATATTTT,CASSFNSGNTIYF
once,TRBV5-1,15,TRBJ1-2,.,TGCGCCAGCAGCTTGGAGACAGGTTCGAACTATGGCTACACCTTC,CASSLETGSNYGYTF